The T cell receptor beta chain described here comes from a study of post-analysis software for immune sequencing data. In the study overall: Relapsing-remitting, secondary progressive and progressive-relapsing multiple sclerosis courses were included. Study-level findings and limits: Significantly lower normalized Chao1 diversity was seen in multiple sclerosis patients than in controls.

Each TCR beta cDNA library carried unique molecular identifiers. It was from about 0.94 to 9.7 million T cells that around 500,000 cDNA molecules came. TCRdb independently ran MiXCR on the PCR reads; one entry per CDR3 protein. The sample contains 650,000 to 850,000 distinct CDR3 sequences, roughly 50% of which appear only once. This clonotype turned up a few times. Its antigen remains unidentified. This TCR was recovered from a girl aged 5-17 years with multiple sclerosis. Sample: blood.

This chain's CDR3 is CSARGLAGSYNEQFF. The CDR3, as DNA: TGCAGTGCTAGAGGGCTAGCGGGCTCCTACAATGAGCAGTTCTTC. The chain recombines TRBV20-1 with TRBJ2-1, with 8 bases matching TRBD2. After removal of 1 base from V and 0 bases from J, the junction contained 2 bases not matched to a gene. Per germline, CDR1 DFQATT and CDR2 SNEGSKA (reference sequence). The length of the CDR3 is 15 residues.